This is a list of T cell receptor beta chains from one sample in a study of blood T cell repertoires in COVID-19. Profiled with immunoSEQ multiplex PCR; TCRdb holds only in-frame clones, not every one. Among roughly 84,000 clones listed, about 79% were seen once. The sequencing sample was made of peripheral blood. These receptors all stem from a woman between 50 and 59 years old with acute or convalescent COVID-19. Each CDR3 is given with its conserved first and last residue. The order of the fields is V gene, D gene, J gene, CDR3 length, clone size, CDR3 DNA, CDR3 protein. D genes are given only for firm matches. The size entry is marked missing in some rows and otherwise reads once, few, many or a size class.

TRBV2	TRBD1	TRBJ1-2	17	-	TGTGCCACCCTGCCCCAGGTCAGGGGGCGTGTTAACTATGGCTACACCTTC	CATLPQVRGRVNYGYTF
TRBV28	-	TRBJ1-2	15	many	TGTGCCAGCAGTTTACCGGGACACCTAAGTTATGGCTACACCTTC	CASSLPGHLSYGYTF
TRBV29-1	-	TRBJ1-2	13	few	TGCAGCGTTGGACAGGCAACTAACTATGGCTACACCTTC	CSVGQATNYGYTF
TRBV10-3	-	TRBJ1-3	15	-	TGTGCCATCAGTCTCCAGGTGCCCCCTTATGACACCATATATTTT	CAISLQVPPYDTIYF
TRBV14	-	TRBJ2-1	16	-	TGTGCCAGCAGCCAAGAGCGGGTCAGGATTATGAATGAGCAGTTCTTC	CASSQERVRIMNEQFF
TRBV6-2/TRBV6-3	-	TRBJ1-2	14	-	TGTGCCAGCAGTCTACAGGGATCGAACTATGGCTACACCTTC	CASSLQGSNYGYTF
TRBV6-5	TRBD2	TRBJ2-7	14	few	TGTGCCAGCAGCAGAGGACTAGCGTCCTACGAGCAGTACTTC	CASSRGLASYEQYF
TRBV12-3/TRBV12-4	-	TRBJ2-1	11	-	TGTGCCTGCCTCGATGTGAGTGAGCAGTTCTTC	CACLDVSEQFF
TRBV27	TRBD2	TRBJ2-1	15	-	TGTGCCAGCAGTTTATGGACTAGCGGTTACAATGAGCAGTTCTTC	CASSLWTSGYNEQFF
TRBV16	-	TRBJ1-5	16	once	TGTGCCAGCAGCCAATTGGGGCAGGACGACAATCAGCCCCAGCATTTT	CASSQLGQDDNQPQHF
TRBV19	-	TRBJ1-1	16	-	TGTGCCAGTAGTATGACGCCGGGGGGGGGCGGCACTGAAGCTTTCTTT	CASSMTPGGGGTEAFF
TRBV7-8	-	TRBJ1-1	13	-	TGTGCCAGCGCGAGGTCCGCGGGGACTGAAGCTTTCTTT	CASARSAGTEAFF
TRBV5-1	TRBD1	TRBJ1-6	15	-	TGCGCCAGCAGCCTGGAGGGACAGGGTGGTTCACCCCTCCACTTT	CASSLEGQGGSPLHF
TRBV6-1	-	TRBJ1-2	13	-	TGTGCCAGCAGTGAACGGGAGGGTCAAGGCTACACCTTC	CASSEREGQGYTF
TRBV3-1/TRBV3-2	TRBD1	TRBJ1-1	14	once	TGTGCCAGCAGCCGAGCAGGGGGCTGGACTGAAGCTTTCTTT	CASSRAGGWTEAFF
TRBV28	TRBD1	TRBJ2-7	17	-	TGTGCCAGCAGCAATACATTCCAACCGGGACAGGGGCCCGAGCAGTACTTC	CASSNTFQPGQGPEQYF
TRBV27	-	TRBJ1-4	15	few	TGTGCCAGCAGTCGTACTTGGGGAGTGGGAGAAAAACTGTTTTTT	CASSRTWGVGEKLFF
TRBV19	TRBD1	TRBJ1-2	13	-	TGTGCCAGTAGGCAACAGGGGGCAAGTGGCTACACCTTC	CASRQQGASGYTF
TRBV11-2	-	TRBJ2-5	15	-	TGTGCCAGCAGCTTAGACAGGAGCGGCCAAGAGACCCAGTACTTC	CASSLDRSGQETQYF
TRBV28	TRBD2	TRBJ2-2	15	few	TGTGCCAGCAGCCTTTCCGGGGGGGCCAGCGGGGAGCTGTTTTTT	CASSLSGGASGELFF
TRBV27	TRBD1	TRBJ1-2	14	-	TGTGCCAGCAGTTTGGGGGACAGGGTCAGTGGCTACACCTTC	CASSLGDRVSGYTF
TRBV2	-	TRBJ1-5	16	-	TGTGCCAGCAGTGGCCCCAGGGAAGGGGGCAATCAGCCCCAGCATTTT	CASSGPREGGNQPQHF
TRBV29-1	TRBD1	TRBJ2-5	12	-	TGCAGCGCGGGACAGTACCAAGAGACCCAGTACTTC	CSAGQYQETQYF
TRBV27	-	TRBJ2-2	16	-	TGTGCCAGCAGTTTATCGATACTAGCCGTCACCGGGGAGCTGTTTTTT	CASSLSILAVTGELFF
TRBV5-1	TRBD2	TRBJ2-1	15	few	TGCGCCAGCAGCTTTAGACTAGCGGGGGGCAATGAGCAGTTCTTC	CASSFRLAGGNEQFF
TRBV27	-	TRBJ2-7	16	-	TGTGCCAGCAGTTTTTTGGGGGGGGGCGCAGGCTACGAGCAGTACTTC	CASSFLGGGAGYEQYF
TRBV3-1/TRBV3-2	-	TRBJ1-1	12	-	TGTGCCAGCAGCCAAGATGCAGGTGAAGCTTTCTTT	CASSQDAGEAFF
TRBV28	-	TRBJ1-2	12	-	TGTGCCAGCCAGCAGGCAAACTATGGCTACACCTTC	CASQQANYGYTF
TRBV30	-	TRBJ1-2	12	-	TGTGCCTGGAGTCTTATGACAGGAGCGCGGACCTTC	CAWSLMTGARTF
TRBV19	TRBD1	TRBJ2-4	18	-	TGTGCCAGTAGTATAAGCTCGGCAGGGGGCGCATCCAAAAACATTCAGTACTTC	CASSISSAGGASKNIQYF